One T cell receptor (beta chain) is described in this entry. Germline lookup yields CDR1 MNHNY and CDR2 SVGAGI (reference sequence). The CDR3 runs to 11 residues. Trimming shortened V by 6 bases and J by 10 bases, and 10 bases separated the two germline ends. The entry originates in a study of control samples from healthy donors and cancer patients. Some clones are missing from TCRdb's copy, which holds only in-frame ones; the method was immunoSEQ multiplex PCR. The sample has 45,000 to 60,000 clones, approximately 94% seen once. The source material was blood. This sequence originates from a man aged 25 to 45 in good health. The chain has TRBV6-6 and TRBJ2-1; no firm D call. As DNA, the CDR3 is TGTGCCAGCAGCAGGCCCTACGAGCAGTTCTTC. This encodes CASSRPYEQFF.